This is a list of T cell receptor beta chains from one sample in a study of blood T cell repertoires in COVID-19. Using immunoSEQ multiplex PCR, the repertoire was profiled, and TCRdb retains in-frame clones only, with some absent. The sample comprises about 150,000 clones, 78% of which are singletons, and over 11% rests with the top ten. The sequenced sample was peripheral blood. The receptors originated from a woman of 80 years or more with acute or convalescent COVID-19. Both conserved end residues are part of each CDR3. Only part of the rows carry a size: once, few, many, or a class if the clone is expanded.

-,TRBV2,CASKTGTSGSHEQFF
-,TRBV3-1/TRBV3-2,CASSPLGDEQFF
few,TRBV7-3,CASWETGDYNEQFF
-,TRBV7-9,CASSSARGDGNTIYF
-,TRBV24-1,CATSDAGTGGTEAFF
-,TRBV28,CASSPRTGGNYGYTF
-,TRBV6-4,CASSATSGSTDTQYF
-,TRBV27,CASREVGGRNTEAFF
-,TRBV29-1,CSYLTGTDTQYF
-,TRBV5-6,CASNRLAGVNEQFF
once,TRBV5-4,CASSSGLLPGSYEQYF
-,TRBV6-1,CASSDLGNEQFF
-,TRBV5-1,CASSTGQVPNYGYTF
-,TRBV10-1,CASSEGGRKTQYF
-,TRBV29-1,CSVEEQTTGYGYTF
few,TRBV24-1,CATSDSPDRRGYTF
few,TRBV19,CASSMAGSYNEQFF
-,TRBV18,CASSPAPDGRTQYF
-,TRBV5-5,CASSLDPGGNQPQHF
-,TRBV5-4,CASSFRRRDQPQHF
-,TRBV2,CASSPGQAINQPQHF
-,TRBV5-4,CASSPGTANYGYTF
few,TRBV7-2,CASSLVRVYEQYF
few,TRBV6-1,CASSDGLAGASEQYF
-,TRBV3-1/TRBV3-2,CASSPATGAYGYTF
-,TRBV5-1,CASSPTGGAEKLFF
-,TRBV5-4,CASSTGGALNEKLFF
-,TRBV3-1/TRBV3-2,CASSQHRSGNTIYF
-,TRBV7-2,CASSLAAGITEAFF
-,TRBV3-1/TRBV3-2,CASSQSGGRAWDEQFF
-,TRBV7-9,CASSLVAGKNYNSPLHF
-,TRBV11-1,CASSERQGLSSPLHF